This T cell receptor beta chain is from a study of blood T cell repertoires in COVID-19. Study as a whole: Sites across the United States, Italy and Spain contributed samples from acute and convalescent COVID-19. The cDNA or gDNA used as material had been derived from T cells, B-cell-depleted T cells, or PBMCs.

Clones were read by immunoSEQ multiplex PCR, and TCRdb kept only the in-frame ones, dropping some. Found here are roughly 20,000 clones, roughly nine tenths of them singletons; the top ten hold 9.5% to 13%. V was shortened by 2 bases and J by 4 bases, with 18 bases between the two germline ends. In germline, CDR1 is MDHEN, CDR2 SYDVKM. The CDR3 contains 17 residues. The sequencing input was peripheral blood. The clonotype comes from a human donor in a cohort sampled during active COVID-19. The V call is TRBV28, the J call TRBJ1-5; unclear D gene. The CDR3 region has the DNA TGTGCCAGCAGTTTAGGTGGGTTACGGGGAGTTAATCAGCCCCAGCATTTT. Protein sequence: CASSLGGLRGVNQPQHF.